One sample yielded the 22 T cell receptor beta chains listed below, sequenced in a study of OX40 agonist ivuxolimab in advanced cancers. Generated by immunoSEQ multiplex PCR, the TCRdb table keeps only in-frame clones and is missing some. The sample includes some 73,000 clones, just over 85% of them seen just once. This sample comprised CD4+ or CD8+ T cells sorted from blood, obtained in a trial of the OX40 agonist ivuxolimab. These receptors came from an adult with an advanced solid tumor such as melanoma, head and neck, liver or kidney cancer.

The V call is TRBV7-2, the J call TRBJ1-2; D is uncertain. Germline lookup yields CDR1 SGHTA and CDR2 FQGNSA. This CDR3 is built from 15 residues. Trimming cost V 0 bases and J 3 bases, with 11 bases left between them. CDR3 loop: CASSLASSPDYGYTF. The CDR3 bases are TGTGCCAGCAGCTTAGCTTCCTCCCCGGACTATGGCTACACCTTC.

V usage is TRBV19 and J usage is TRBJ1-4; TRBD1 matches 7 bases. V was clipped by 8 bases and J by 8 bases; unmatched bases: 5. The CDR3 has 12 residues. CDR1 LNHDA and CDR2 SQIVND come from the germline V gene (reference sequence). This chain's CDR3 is CASGGQSEKLFF. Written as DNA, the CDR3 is TGTGCCAGTGGGGGACAGTCGGAAAAACTGTTTTTT.

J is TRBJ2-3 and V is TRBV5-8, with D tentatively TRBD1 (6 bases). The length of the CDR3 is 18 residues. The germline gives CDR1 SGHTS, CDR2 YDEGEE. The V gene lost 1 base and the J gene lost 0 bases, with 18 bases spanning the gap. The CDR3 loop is CASSLMTGAPSSTDTQYF. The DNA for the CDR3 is TGTGCCAGCAGCTTGATGACAGGAGCCCCATCTAGCACAGATACGCAGTATTTT. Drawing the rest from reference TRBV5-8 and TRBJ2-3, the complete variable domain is EAGVTQSPTHLIKTRGQQATLRCSPISGHTSVYWYQQALGLGLQFLLWYDEGEERNRGNFPPRFSGRQFPNYSSELNVNALELEDSALYLCASSLMTGAPSSTDTQYFGPGTRLTVL.

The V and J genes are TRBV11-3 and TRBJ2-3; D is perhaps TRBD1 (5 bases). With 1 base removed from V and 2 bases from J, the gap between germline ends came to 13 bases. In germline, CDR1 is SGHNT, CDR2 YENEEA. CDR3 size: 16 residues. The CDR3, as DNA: TGTGCCAGCAGCTTAGGGTCCAGGACAACCACAGATACGCAGTATTTT. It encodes CASSLGSRTTTDTQYF.

The CDR3 DNA is TGTGCCAGCAGCACCCCAGGTTTGCATGGCTACACCTTC. This sequence encodes CASSTPGLHGYTF. The chain recombines TRBV7-2 with TRBJ1-2; D unresolved. Trimming took 5 bases from V and 6 from J, leaving 13 bases between them. This CDR3 contains 13 residues. The germline CDR1 and CDR2 sequences are SGHTA and FQGNSA. Based on the CDR3 plus reference TRBV7-2 and TRBJ1-2, the full variable domain is GAGVSQSPSNKVTEKGKDVELRCDPISGHTALYWYRQSLGQGLEFLIYFQGNSAPDKSGLPSDRFSAERTGGSVSTLTIQRTQQEDSAVYLCASSTPGLHGYTFGSGTRLTVV.

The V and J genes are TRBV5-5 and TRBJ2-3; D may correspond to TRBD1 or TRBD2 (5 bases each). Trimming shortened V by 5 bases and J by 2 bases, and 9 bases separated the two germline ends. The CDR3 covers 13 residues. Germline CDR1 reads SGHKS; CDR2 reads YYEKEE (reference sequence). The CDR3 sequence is CASSRDHTDTQYF. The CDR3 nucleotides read TGTGCCAGCAGTCGGGACCACACAGATACGCAGTATTTT.

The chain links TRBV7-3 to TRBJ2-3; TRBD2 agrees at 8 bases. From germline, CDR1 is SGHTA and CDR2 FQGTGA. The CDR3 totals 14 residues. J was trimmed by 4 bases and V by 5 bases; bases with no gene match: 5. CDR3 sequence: CASSLGGAADTQYF. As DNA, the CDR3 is TGTGCCAGCAGCCTCGGGGGGGCCGCAGATACGCAGTATTTT.

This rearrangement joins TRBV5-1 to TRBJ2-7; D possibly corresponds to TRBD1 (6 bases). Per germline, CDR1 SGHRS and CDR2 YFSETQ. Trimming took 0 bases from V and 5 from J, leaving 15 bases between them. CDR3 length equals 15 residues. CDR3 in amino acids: CASSLASTRGNEQYF. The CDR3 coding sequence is TGCGCCAGCAGCTTGGCCTCAACTAGGGGGAACGAGCAGTACTTC.

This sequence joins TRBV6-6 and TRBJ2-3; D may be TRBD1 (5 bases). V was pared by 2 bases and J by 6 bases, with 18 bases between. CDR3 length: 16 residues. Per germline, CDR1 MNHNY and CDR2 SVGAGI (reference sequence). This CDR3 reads CASSYNEFRVRDTQYF. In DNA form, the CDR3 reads TGTGCCAGCAGTTACAATGAGTTCAGGGTCAGGGATACGCAGTATTTT.

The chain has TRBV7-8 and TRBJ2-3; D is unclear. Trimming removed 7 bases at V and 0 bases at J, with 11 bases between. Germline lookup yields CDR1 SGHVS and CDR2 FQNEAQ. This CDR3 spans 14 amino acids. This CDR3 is CASNYLASTDTQYF. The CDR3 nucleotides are TGTGCCAGCAACTACCTGGCTAGCACAGATACGCAGTATTTT.

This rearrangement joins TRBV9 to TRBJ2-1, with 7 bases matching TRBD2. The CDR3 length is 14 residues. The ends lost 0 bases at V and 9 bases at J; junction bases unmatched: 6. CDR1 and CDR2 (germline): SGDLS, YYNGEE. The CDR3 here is CASSVAGGLSEQFF. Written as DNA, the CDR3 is TGTGCCAGCAGCGTAGCGGGGGGTTTAAGTGAGCAGTTCTTC. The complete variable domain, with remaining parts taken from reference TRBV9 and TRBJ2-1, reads DSGVTQTPKHLITATGQRVTLRCSPRSGDLSVYWYQQSLDQGLQFLIQYYNGEERAKGNILERFSAQQFPDLHSELNLSSLELGDSALYFCASSVAGGLSEQFFGPGTRLTVL.

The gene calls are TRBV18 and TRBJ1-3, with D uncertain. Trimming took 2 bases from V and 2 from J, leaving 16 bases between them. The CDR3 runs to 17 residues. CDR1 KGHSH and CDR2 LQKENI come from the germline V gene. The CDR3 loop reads CASSPIFDPGTGNTIYF. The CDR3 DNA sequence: TGTGCCAGCTCACCAATATTCGATCCGGGAACTGGAAACACCATATATTTT. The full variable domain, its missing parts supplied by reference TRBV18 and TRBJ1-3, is NAGVMQNPRHLVRRRGQEARLRCSPMKGHSHVYWYRQLPEEGLKFMVYLQKENIIDESGMPKERFSAEFPKEGPSILRIQQVVRGDSAAYFCASSPIFDPGTGNTIYFGEGSWLTVV.

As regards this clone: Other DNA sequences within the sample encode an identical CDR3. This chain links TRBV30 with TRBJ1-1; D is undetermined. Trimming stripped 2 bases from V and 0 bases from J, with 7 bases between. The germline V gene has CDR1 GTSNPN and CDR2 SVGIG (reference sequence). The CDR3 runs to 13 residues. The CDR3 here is CAWSLGLNTEAFF. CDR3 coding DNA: TGTGCCTGGAGTTTAGGGCTGAACACTGAAGCTTTCTTT.

The CDR3 DNA sequence: TGTGCCAGCAGCTCCCCAGTAATTGGCGGTAATCAGCCCCAGCATTTT. This sequence encodes CASSSPVIGGNQPQHF. The chain recombines TRBV5-6 with TRBJ1-5; D unresolved. The length of the CDR3 is 16 residues. V was shortened by 3 bases and J by 4 bases, with 17 bases between the two germline ends. From germline, CDR1 is SGHDT and CDR2 YYEEEE. Drawing the rest from reference TRBV5-6 and TRBJ1-5, the complete variable domain is DAGVTQSPTHLIKTRGQQVTLRCSPKSGHDTVSWYQQALGQGPQFIFQYYEEEERQRGNFPDRFSGHQFPNYSSELNVNALLLGDSALYLCASSSPVIGGNQPQHFGDGTRLSIL.

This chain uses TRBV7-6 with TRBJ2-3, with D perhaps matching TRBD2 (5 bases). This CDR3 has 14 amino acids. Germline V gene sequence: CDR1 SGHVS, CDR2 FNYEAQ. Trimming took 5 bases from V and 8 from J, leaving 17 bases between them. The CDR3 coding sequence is TGTGCCAGCAGCCAGGACTCGAAGTCGGCTACGCAGTATTTT. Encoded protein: CASSQDSKSATQYF.

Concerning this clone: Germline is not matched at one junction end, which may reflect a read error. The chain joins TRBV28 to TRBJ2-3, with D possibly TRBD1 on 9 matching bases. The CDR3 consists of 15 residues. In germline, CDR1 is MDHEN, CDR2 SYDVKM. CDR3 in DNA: TGTGCCAGCACCGGGGGGGGGACAGGGACAGGTACGCAGTATTTT. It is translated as CASTGGGTGTGTQYF.

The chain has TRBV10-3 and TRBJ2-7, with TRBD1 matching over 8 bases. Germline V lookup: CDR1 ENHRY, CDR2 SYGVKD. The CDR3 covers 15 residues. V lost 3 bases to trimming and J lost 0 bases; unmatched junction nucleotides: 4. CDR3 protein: CAISERTGNSYEQYF. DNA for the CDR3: TGTGCCATCAGTGAACGGACAGGGAACTCCTACGAGCAGTACTTC.

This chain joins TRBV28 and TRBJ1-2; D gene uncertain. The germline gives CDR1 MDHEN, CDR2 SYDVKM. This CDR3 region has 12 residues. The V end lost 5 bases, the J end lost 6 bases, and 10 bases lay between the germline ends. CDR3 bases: TGTGCCAGCAGTCCTGGACCGGATGGCTACACCTTC. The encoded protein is CASSPGPDGYTF.

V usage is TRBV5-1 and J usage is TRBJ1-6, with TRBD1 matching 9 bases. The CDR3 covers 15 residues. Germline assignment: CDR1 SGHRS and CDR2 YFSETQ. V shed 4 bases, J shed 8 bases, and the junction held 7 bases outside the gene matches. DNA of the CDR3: TGCGCCAGCAGCACTGGACAGGGGAAGGATTCACCCCTCCACTTT. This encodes CASSTGQGKDSPLHF.

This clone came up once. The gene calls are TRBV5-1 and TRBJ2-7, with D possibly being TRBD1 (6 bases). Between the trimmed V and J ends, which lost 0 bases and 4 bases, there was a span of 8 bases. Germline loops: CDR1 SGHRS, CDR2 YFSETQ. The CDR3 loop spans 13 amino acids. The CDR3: CASSLAGEYEQYF. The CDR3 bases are TGCGCCAGCAGCTTGGCAGGGGAATACGAGCAGTACTTC.

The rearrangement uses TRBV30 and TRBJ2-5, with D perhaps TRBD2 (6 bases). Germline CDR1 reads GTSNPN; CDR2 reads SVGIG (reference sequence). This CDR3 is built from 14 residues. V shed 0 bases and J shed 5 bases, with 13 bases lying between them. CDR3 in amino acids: CAWSVGGALETQYF. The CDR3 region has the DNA TGTGCCTGGAGTGTAGGCGGGGCTCTGGAGACCCAGTACTTC.

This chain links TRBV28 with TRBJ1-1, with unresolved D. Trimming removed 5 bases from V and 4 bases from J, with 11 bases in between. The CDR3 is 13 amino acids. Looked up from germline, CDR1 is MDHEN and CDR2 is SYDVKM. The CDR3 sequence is CASSQLPPTEAFF. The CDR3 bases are TGTGCCAGCAGTCAATTACCCCCCACTGAAGCTTTCTTT.